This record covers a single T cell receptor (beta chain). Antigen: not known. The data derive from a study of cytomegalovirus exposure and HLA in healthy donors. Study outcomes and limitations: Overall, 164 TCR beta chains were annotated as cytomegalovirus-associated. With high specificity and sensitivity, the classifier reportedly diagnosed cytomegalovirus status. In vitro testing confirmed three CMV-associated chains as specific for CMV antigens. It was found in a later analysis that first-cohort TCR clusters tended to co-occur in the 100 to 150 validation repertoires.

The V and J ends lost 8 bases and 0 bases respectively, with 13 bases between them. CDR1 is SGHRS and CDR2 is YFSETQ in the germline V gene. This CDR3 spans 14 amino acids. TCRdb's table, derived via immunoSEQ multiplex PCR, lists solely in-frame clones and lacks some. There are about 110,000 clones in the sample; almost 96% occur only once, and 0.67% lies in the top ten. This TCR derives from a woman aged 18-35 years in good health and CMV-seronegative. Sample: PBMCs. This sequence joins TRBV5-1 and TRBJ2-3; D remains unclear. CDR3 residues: CASRQDASTDTQYF. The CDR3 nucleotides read TGCGCCAGTCGTCAGGATGCTAGCACAGATACGCAGTATTTT.